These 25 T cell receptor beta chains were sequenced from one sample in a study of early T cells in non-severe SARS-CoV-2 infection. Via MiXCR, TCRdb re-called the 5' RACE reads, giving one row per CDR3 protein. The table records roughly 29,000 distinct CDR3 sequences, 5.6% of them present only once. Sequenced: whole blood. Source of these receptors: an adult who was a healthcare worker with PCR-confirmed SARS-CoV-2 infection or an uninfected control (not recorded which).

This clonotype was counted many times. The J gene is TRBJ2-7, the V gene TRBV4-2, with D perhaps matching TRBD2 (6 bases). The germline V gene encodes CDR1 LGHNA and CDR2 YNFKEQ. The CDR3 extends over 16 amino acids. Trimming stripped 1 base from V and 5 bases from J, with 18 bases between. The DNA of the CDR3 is TGTGCCAGCAGCCAAGTATTCCTAGCGCAAACCCACGAGCAGTACTTC. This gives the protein CASSQVFLAQTHEQYF.

The CDR3 DNA reads TGTGCCAGTAGTATCGCCAGGGCTGGCAATCAGCCCCAGCATTTT. Translating gives CASSIARAGNQPQHF. The genes are TRBV19 and TRBJ1-5; maybe TRBD1 (5 bases). CDR1 and CDR2 (germline): LNHDA, SQIVND (reference sequence). Trimming stripped 3 bases from V and 2 bases from J, with 11 bases between. This CDR3 is built from 15 residues.

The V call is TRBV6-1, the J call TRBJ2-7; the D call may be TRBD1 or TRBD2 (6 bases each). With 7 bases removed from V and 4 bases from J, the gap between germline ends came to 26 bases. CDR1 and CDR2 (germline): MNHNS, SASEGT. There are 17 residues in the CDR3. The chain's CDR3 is CASIPLRGQESRYEQYF. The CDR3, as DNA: TGTGCCAGCATCCCTCTTCGGGGGCAGGAAAGTCGGTACGAGCAGTACTTC.

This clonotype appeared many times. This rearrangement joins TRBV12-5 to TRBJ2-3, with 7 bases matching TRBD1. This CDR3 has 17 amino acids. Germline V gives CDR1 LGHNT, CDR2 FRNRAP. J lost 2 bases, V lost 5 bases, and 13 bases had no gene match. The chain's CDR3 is CASGAYMTGIYTDTQYF. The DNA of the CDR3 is TGTGCTAGTGGTGCCTACATGACAGGGATTTACACAGATACGCAGTATTTT.

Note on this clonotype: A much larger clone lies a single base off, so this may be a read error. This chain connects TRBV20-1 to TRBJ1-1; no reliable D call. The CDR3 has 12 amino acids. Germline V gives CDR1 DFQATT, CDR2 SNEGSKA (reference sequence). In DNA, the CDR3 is TGCAGTGCCGGCTGGGTGAACACTAAAGCTTTCTTT. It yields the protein CSAGWVNTKAFF.

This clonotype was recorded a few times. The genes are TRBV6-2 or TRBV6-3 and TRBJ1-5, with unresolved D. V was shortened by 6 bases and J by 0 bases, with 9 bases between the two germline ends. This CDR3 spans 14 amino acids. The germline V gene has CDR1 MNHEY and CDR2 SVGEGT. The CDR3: CASSSPRSNQPQHF. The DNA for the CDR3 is TGTGCCAGCAGCAGTCCGCGTAGCAATCAGCCCCAGCATTTT.

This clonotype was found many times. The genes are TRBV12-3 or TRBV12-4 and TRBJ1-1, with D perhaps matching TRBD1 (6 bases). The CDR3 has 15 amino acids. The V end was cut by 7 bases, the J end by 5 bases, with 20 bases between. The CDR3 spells CASTQDTLRGTEAFF. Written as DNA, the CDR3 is TGTGCCAGCACCCAGGACACCCTAAGGGGGACTGAAGCTTTCTTT.

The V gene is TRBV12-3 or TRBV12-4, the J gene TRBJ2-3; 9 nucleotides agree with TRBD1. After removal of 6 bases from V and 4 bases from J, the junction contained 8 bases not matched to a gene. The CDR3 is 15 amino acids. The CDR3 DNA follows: TGTGCCAGCAGGGCCGGGACAGGGTTTGCAGATACGCAGTATTTT. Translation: CASRAGTGFADTQYF.

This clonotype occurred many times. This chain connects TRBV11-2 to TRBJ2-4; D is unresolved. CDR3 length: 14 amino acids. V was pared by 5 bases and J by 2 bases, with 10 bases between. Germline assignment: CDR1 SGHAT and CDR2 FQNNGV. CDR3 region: CASSGIGSKNIQYF. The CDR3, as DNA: TGTGCCAGCAGCGGGATTGGGTCCAAAAACATTCAGTACTTC.

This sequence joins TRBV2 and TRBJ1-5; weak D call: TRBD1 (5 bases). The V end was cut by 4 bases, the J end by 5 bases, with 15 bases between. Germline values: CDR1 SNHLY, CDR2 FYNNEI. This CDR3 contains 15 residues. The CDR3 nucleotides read TGTGCCAGCAGTGGAACGGGGGGTTCCGATCAGCCCCAGCATTTT. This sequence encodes CASSGTGGSDQPQHF. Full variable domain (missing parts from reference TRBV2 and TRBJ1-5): EPEVTQTPSHQVTQMGQEVILRCVPISNHLYFYWYRQILGQKVEFLVSFYNNEISEKSEIFDDQFSVERPDGSNFTLKIRSTKLEDSAMYFCASSGTGGSDQPQHFGDGTRLSIL.

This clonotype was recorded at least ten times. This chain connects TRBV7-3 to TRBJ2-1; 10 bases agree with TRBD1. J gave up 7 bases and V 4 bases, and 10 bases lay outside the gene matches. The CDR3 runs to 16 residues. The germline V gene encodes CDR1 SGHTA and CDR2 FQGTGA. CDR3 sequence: CASSSQGTGVANEQFF. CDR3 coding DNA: TGTGCCAGCAGCTCCCAAGGGACAGGGGTTGCTAATGAGCAGTTCTTC.

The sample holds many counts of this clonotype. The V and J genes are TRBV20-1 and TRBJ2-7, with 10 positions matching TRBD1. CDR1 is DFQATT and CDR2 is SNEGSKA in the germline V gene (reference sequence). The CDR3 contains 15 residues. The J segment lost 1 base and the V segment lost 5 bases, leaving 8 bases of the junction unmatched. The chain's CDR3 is CSACYPGQGSYEQYF. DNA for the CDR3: TGCAGTGCTTGTTATCCGGGACAGGGGTCCTACGAGCAGTACTTC.

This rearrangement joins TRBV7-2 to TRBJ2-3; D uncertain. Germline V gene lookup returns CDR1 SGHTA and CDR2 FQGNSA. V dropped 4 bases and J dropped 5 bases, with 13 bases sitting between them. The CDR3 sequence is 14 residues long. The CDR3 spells CASSSARPGDTQYF. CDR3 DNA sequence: TGTGCCAGCAGCTCAGCTCGGCCAGGAGATACGCAGTATTTT. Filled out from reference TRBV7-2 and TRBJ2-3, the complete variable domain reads GAGVSQSPSNKVTEKGKDVELRCDPISGHTALYWYRQSLGQGLEFLIYFQGNSAPDKSGLPSDRFSAERTGGSVSTLTIQRTQQEDSAVYLCASSSARPGDTQYFGPGTRLTVL.

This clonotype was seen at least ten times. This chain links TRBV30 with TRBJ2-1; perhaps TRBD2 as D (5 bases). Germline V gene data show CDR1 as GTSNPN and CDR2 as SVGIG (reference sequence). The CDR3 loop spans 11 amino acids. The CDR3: CVSRAYNEQFF. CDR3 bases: TGTGTATCGCGGGCTTACAATGAGCAGTTCTTC.

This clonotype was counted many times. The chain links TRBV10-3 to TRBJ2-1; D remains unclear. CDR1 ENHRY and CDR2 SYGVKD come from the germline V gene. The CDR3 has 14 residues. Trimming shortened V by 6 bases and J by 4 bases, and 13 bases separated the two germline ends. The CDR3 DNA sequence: TGTGCCATCAGGGACCGCAACGGGTACAATGAGCAGTTCTTC. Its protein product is CAIRDRNGYNEQFF.

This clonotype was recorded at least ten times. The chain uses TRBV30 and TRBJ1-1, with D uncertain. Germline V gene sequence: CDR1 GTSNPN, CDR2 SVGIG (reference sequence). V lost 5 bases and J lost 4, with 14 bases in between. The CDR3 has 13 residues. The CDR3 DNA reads TGTGCCTGGGGTACCGCGTGGGGCACTGAAGCTTTCTTT. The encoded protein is CAWGTAWGTEAFF.

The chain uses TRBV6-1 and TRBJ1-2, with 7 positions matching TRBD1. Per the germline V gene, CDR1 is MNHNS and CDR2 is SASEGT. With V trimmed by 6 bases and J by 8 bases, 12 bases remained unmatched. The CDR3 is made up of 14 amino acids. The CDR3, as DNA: TGTGCCAGCAGCCAACAGGGGACCGCGTTGGGCTACACCTTC. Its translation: CASSQQGTALGYTF.

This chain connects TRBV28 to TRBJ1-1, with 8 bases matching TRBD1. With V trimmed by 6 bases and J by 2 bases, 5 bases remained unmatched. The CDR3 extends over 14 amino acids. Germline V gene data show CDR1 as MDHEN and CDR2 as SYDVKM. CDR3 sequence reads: CASRTPGGNTEAFF. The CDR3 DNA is TGTGCCAGCAGGACCCCAGGGGGCAACACTGAAGCTTTCTTT.

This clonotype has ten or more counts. The CDR3: CASSQGVLAGNTGELFF. The CDR3, as DNA: TGCGCCAGCAGCCAAGGCGTCCTAGCGGGGAACACCGGGGAGCTGTTTTTT. The J gene is TRBJ2-2, the V gene TRBV4-1; 8 bases are a match to TRBD2. Germline CDR1 is MGHRA and CDR2 is YSYEKL. The CDR3 runs to 17 residues. Losses at the gene ends were 1 base for V and 1 base for J; bases not matched to a gene: 5.

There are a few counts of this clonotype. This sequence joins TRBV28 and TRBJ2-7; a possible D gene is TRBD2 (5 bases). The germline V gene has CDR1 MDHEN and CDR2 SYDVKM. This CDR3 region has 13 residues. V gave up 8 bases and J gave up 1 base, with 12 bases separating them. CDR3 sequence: CASGGRGSYEQYF. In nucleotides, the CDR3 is TGTGCCAGCGGCGGGCGTGGTTCCTACGAGCAGTACTTC.

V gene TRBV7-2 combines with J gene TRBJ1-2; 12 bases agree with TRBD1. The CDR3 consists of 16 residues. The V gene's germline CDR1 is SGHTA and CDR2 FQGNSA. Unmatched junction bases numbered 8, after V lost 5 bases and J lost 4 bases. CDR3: CASSHRDRGRGYGYTF. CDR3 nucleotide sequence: TGTGCCAGCAGCCACCGGGACAGGGGGCGCGGCTATGGCTACACCTTC.

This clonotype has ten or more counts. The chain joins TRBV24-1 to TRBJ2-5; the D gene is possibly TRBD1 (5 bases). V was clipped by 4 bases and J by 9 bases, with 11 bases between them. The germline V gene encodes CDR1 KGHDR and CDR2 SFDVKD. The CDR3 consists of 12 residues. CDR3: CATSDKDRAQYF. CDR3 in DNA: TGTGCCACCAGTGACAAAGACAGAGCCCAGTACTTC.

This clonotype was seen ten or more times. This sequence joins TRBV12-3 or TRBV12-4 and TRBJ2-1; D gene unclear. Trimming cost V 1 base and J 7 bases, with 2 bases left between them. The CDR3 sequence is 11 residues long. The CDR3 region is CASSLVNEQFF. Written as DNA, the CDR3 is TGTGCCAGCAGTTTAGTAAATGAGCAGTTCTTC.

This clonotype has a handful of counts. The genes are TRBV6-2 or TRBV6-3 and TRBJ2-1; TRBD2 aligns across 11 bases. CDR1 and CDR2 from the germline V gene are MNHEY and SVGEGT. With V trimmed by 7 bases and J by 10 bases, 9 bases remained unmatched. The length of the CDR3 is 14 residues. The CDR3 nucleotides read TGTGCCAGCACGAGGGTAGCGGGAGGGCTGGAGCAGTTCTTC. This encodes CASTRVAGGLEQFF.

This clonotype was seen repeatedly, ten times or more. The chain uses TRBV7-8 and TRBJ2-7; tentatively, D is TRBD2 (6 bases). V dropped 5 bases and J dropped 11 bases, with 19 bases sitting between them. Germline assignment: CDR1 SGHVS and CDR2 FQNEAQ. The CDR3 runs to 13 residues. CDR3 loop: CASSLQVRSGEYF. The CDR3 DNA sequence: TGTGCCAGCAGCCTGCAGGTTAGATCGGGGGAGTACTTC.